The 29 T cell receptor beta chains given below trace back to one sample, sequenced in a study of cytomegalovirus exposure and HLA in healthy donors (dated by TCRdb to 2015 to 2018). Preparation of the library involved the immunoSEQ multiplex PCR assay. For the multiplex PCR, a mixture combining 60 forward primers for TCR Vbeta segments and 13 reverse primers for TCR Jbeta segments was used. Sourced from immuneACCESS, this table was stored by TCRdb with only in-frame sequences that have V and J called. A share of the clones is absent; for the studies checked, an unresolved V gene accounts for under half, and the remainder has no known explanation. The sample yields tens of thousands of clones; roughly 80% were counted once. The top ten hold about 20% of the sample. The sample consisted of PBMCs. All receptors come from a woman between 40 and 50 years old in good health and CMV-seropositive.

This sequence joins TRBV6-6 and TRBJ1-1; tentative D call: TRBD1 (6 bases). There are 13 residues in the CDR3. Germline V gives CDR1 MNHNY, CDR2 SVGAGI (reference sequence). V was clipped by 2 bases and J by 11 bases, with 15 bases between them. This chain's CDR3 is CASSYGQTNGAFF. CDR3 DNA: TGTGCCAGCAGTTACGGACAGACTAATGGGGCTTTCTTT.

This clone was seen a handful of times. The chain uses TRBV30 and TRBJ1-1; D may be TRBD1 (5 bases). Trimming stripped 3 bases from V and 7 bases from J, with 21 bases between. This CDR3 is 15 amino acids long. CDR1 is GTSNPN and CDR2 is SVGIG in the germline V gene (reference sequence). The CDR3 DNA is TGTGCCTGGAGCCGATCACGGGGGAAAACCGATGAAGCTTTCTTT. Protein product: CAWSRSRGKTDEAFF.

This chain connects TRBV6-6 to TRBJ2-7; 8 positions agree with TRBD2. The junction had 13 bases not matched to a gene; V was cut back by 6 bases and J by 6 bases. CDR1 and CDR2 (germline): MNHNY, SVGAGI (reference sequence). This CDR3 is 15 amino acids long. The CDR3 nucleotides are TGTGCCAGCAGCCCCAGGGGCGGGGGGTTCGGCGAGCAGTACTTC. Its translation is CASSPRGGGFGEQYF.

The chain has TRBV9 and TRBJ1-5; 7 bases are a match to TRBD1. The CDR3 is made up of 13 amino acids. Germline CDR1 and CDR2: SGDLS and YYNGEE. V gave up 3 bases and J gave up 4 bases; unmatched junction bases: 1. The chain's CDR3 is CASSAQGNQPQHF. The CDR3 DNA reads as TGTGCCAGCAGCGCACAGGGGAATCAGCCCCAGCATTTT.

CDR3 nucleotide sequence: TGTGCCTGGAGTGTACCTCAGAACAATGAGCAGTTCTTC. Amino acids: CAWSVPQNNEQFF. The rearrangement joins TRBV30 to TRBJ2-1; D unclear. Germline values: CDR1 GTSNPN, CDR2 SVGIG (reference sequence). V lost 0 bases to trimming and J lost 5 bases, with 8 bases between them. CDR3 size: 13 residues. The full variable domain, with the rest looked up from reference TRBV30 and TRBJ2-1, is SQTIHQWPATLVQPVGSPLSLECTVEGTSNPNLYWYRQAAGRGLQLLFYSVGIGQISSEVPQNLSASRPQDRQFILSSKKLLLSDSGFYLCAWSVPQNNEQFFGPGTRLTVL.

This chain links TRBV27 with TRBJ2-3; D remains ambiguous. Germline values: CDR1 MNHEY, CDR2 SMNVEV (reference sequence). The CDR3 length is 13 residues. Trimming shortened V by 3 bases and J by 6 bases, and 10 bases separated the two germline ends. The CDR3 sequence: CASSFSMADTQYF. In nucleotides, the CDR3 is TGTGCCAGCAGTTTTAGCATGGCGGATACGCAGTATTTT.

In this sample, this clone turned up once. The gene calls are TRBV10-3 and TRBJ2-7; 11 positions agree with TRBD1. Germline values: CDR1 ENHRY, CDR2 SYGVKD. V shed 6 bases and J 4 bases; nucleotides not matched to a gene: 8. This CDR3 is built from 15 residues. CDR3 protein: CAISKAGTGGYEQYF. In DNA, the CDR3 is TGTGCCATCAGCAAAGCCGGGACAGGGGGTTACGAGCAGTACTTC.

The chain uses TRBV18 and TRBJ1-6; tentative D call: TRBD1 (6 bases). Trimming took off 3 bases at V and 6 bases at J, with 12 bases between the two ends. The CDR3 sequence is 15 residues long. CDR1 KGHSH and CDR2 LQKENI come from the germline V gene. The CDR3 nucleotides are TGTGCCAGCTCACCCTGGGACACCGGTAATTCACCCCTCCACTTT. The encoded protein is CASSPWDTGNSPLHF.

This clone has just a few counts. The chain has TRBV2 and TRBJ1-2; D not certain. V dropped 3 bases and J dropped 6 bases, with 14 bases sitting between them. Germline V gene data show CDR1 as SNHLY and CDR2 as FYNNEI. The CDR3 consists of 14 residues. The CDR3 is CASSDVGRSDGYTF. As DNA, the CDR3 is TGTGCCAGCAGTGATGTGGGGAGATCAGATGGCTACACCTTC. Full variable domain (missing parts from reference TRBV2 and TRBJ1-2): EPEVTQTPSHQVTQMGQEVILRCVPISNHLYFYWYRQILGQKVEFLVSFYNNEISEKSEIFDDQFSVERPDGSNFTLKIRSTKLEDSAMYFCASSDVGRSDGYTFGSGTRLTVV.

This clone was recorded a few times. This chain uses TRBV9 with TRBJ2-2, with 7 bases matching TRBD1. The CDR3 contains 14 residues. Germline assignment: CDR1 SGDLS and CDR2 YYNGEE. V shed 0 bases and J 6 bases; nucleotides not matched to a gene: 2. DNA of the CDR3: TGTGCCAGCAGCGTAGCTACAGGGGCCGGGGAGCTGTTTTTT. Its protein product is CASSVATGAGELFF.

The gene calls are TRBV4-1 and TRBJ1-5, with unresolved D. CDR1 and CDR2 from the germline V gene are MGHRA and YSYEKL. The CDR3 is 19 amino acids. Between the trimmed V and J ends, which lost 1 base and 6 bases, there was a span of 25 bases. CDR3 coding DNA: TGCGCCAGCAGCCAAGTCTGGCCGGCTGGGCCCCGACGGGGTCAGCCCCAGCATTTT. The encoded protein is CASSQVWPAGPRRGQPQHF.

The rearrangement links TRBV15 to TRBJ1-2; TRBD1 might be the D (6 bases). V shed 0 bases and J shed 9 bases, with 14 bases lying between them. The CDR3 is 14 amino acids. Germline V gene lookup returns CDR1 LNHNV and CDR2 YYDKDF (reference sequence). CDR3 sequence (DNA): TGTGCCACCAGCAGAGAGGGGCAGGGGAGTCGCTACACCTTC. Translated, it gives CATSREGQGSRYTF.

The chain employs TRBV27 and TRBJ1-1, with D unresolved. The CDR3 spans 15 residues. Per germline, CDR1 MNHEY and CDR2 SMNVEV (reference sequence). Trimming left V 6 bases short and J 3 bases short, with 17 bases between. The CDR3 region is CASSLRGIVYTEAFF. The CDR3 DNA reads as TGTGCCAGCAGCTTAAGAGGGATAGTTTACACTGAAGCTTTCTTT.

V and J are TRBV5-1 and TRBJ2-7; no definite D call. Deletions cut 1 base from V and 2 bases from J, with 7 bases between. Germline V gene data show CDR1 as SGHRS and CDR2 as YFSETQ. The CDR3 is 13 residues long. CDR3 amino acids: CASSLLEAYEQYF. In DNA, the CDR3 is TGCGCCAGCAGCTTGCTCGAGGCCTACGAGCAGTACTTC.

In DNA form, the CDR3 reads TGTGCCAGCAGCTTGCCTTCGTCTTTAGAGACCCAGTACTTC. Amino acids: CASSLPSSLETQYF. The chain recombines TRBV5-6 with TRBJ2-5, with D uncertain. V lost 1 base and J 4 bases, leaving 11 bases between the germline ends. Germline loops: CDR1 SGHDT, CDR2 YYEEEE. The length of the CDR3 is 14 residues.

The chain is built from TRBV6-5 and TRBJ2-7; 11 bases are shared with TRBD2. J was trimmed by 9 bases and V by 5 bases; bases with no gene match: 6. Germline CDR1 reads MNHEY; CDR2 reads SVGAGI. The CDR3 sequence is 13 residues long. CDR3 loop: CASSPSTSGRQYF. In nucleotides, the CDR3 is TGTGCCAGCAGTCCCTCAACTAGCGGGAGGCAGTACTTC.

The chain recombines TRBV5-6 with TRBJ1-1, with TRBD1 matching over 9 bases. Germline V lookup: CDR1 SGHDT, CDR2 YYEEEE. V was pared by 3 bases and J by 4 bases, with 10 bases of the junction left unmatched. The CDR3 covers 16 residues. The CDR3: CASSWGQGLWGTEAFF. DNA of the CDR3: TGTGCCAGCAGCTGGGGACAGGGATTGTGGGGCACTGAAGCTTTCTTT.

This chain joins TRBV6-6 and TRBJ2-1; TRBD1 matches 8 bases. Unmatched junction bases numbered 11, after V lost 5 bases and J lost 5 bases. In germline, CDR1 is MNHNY, CDR2 SVGAGI (reference sequence). This CDR3 spans 16 amino acids. CDR3 sequence: CASSGLGQGANNEQFF. The CDR3 nucleotides are TGTGCCAGCAGTGGCCTCGGGCAGGGGGCAAACAATGAGCAGTTCTTC.

CDR3 residues: CASSSLGAAGNTEAFF. CDR3 nucleotide sequence: TGTGCCAGCTCCTCGTTGGGCGCAGCTGGGAACACTGAAGCTTTCTTT. This sequence joins TRBV18 and TRBJ1-1; the D is unclear. Germline V gene lookup returns CDR1 KGHSH and CDR2 LQKENI. Deletions cut 6 bases from V and 1 base from J, with 18 bases between. CDR3 length: 16 residues. The full variable domain, its missing parts supplied by reference TRBV18 and TRBJ1-1, is NAGVMQNPRHLVRRRGQEARLRCSPMKGHSHVYWYRQLPEEGLKFMVYLQKENIIDESGMPKERFSAEFPKEGPSILRIQQVVRGDSAAYFCASSSLGAAGNTEAFFGQGTRLTVV.

This clone was seen a handful of times. V usage is TRBV27 and J usage is TRBJ1-6; 7 bases line up with TRBD1. The CDR3 covers 16 residues. Trimming took 3 bases from V and 7 from J; bases not matched to a gene: 9. Germline V gene data show CDR1 as MNHEY and CDR2 as SMNVEV (reference sequence). CDR3 coding DNA: TGTGCCAGCAGTTTGTCGTCGACAGGGTGGAATTCACCCCTCCACTTT. Translated: CASSLSSTGWNSPLHF.

This chain links TRBV9 with TRBJ2-3; TRBD2 might be the D (7 bases). Germline CDR1 SGDLS, CDR2 YYNGEE. The V end lost 3 bases, the J end lost 9 bases, and 11 bases lay between the germline ends. The CDR3 is 12 amino acids. In nucleotides, the CDR3 is TGTGCCAGCAGCGCCGAGGGGGGGACGCAGTATTTT. Its protein product is CASSAEGGTQYF.

This clone was picked up a small number of times. The rearrangement joins TRBV30 to TRBJ2-7; the D gene is possibly TRBD1 (6 bases). V was pared by 7 bases and J by 3 bases, with 10 bases between. From germline, CDR1 is GTSNPN and CDR2 SVGIG (reference sequence). This CDR3 comprises 11 residues. CDR3 in amino acids: CASMDSYEQYF. The CDR3 DNA sequence: TGTGCCTCAATGGACAGCTACGAGCAGTACTTC.

In its sample, this clone was seen a few times. V gene TRBV7-9 combines with J gene TRBJ1-5, with 7 nucleotides matching TRBD1. The V segment lost 3 bases and the J segment 4 bases; nucleotides outside the gene matches: 3. The CDR3 is 14 residues long. Germline CDR1 SEHNR, CDR2 FQNEAQ (reference sequence). The CDR3 reads CASSFQGENQPQHF. In nucleotides, the CDR3 is TGTGCCAGCAGCTTTCAGGGGGAGAATCAGCCCCAGCATTTT.

The chain combines TRBV19 with TRBJ2-3; D is unresolved. This CDR3 is built from 14 residues. Trimming shortened V by 6 bases and J by 0 bases, and 10 bases separated the two germline ends. Germline V lookup: CDR1 LNHDA, CDR2 SQIVND (reference sequence). In DNA form, the CDR3 reads TGTGCCAGTAGGGGCAGTACGAGCACAGATACGCAGTATTTT. Translating it yields CASRGSTSTDTQYF.

V is TRBV30 and J is TRBJ1-6; D call uncertain. Per germline, CDR1 GTSNPN and CDR2 SVGIG (reference sequence). The CDR3 extends over 14 amino acids. The V and J ends lost 5 bases and 0 bases respectively, with 8 bases between them. The CDR3 loop reads CAWAGSSYNSPLHF. CDR3 DNA sequence: TGTGCCTGGGCTGGGAGCTCCTATAATTCACCCCTCCACTTT. Combining the CDR3 with reference TRBV30 and TRBJ1-6 gives the whole variable domain SQTIHQWPATLVQPVGSPLSLECTVEGTSNPNLYWYRQAAGRGLQLLFYSVGIGQISSEVPQNLSASRPQDRQFILSSKKLLLSDSGFYLCAWAGSSYNSPLHFGNGTRLTVT.

The chain combines TRBV5-1 with TRBJ1-5; D remains ambiguous. Germline V gene data show CDR1 as SGHRS and CDR2 as YFSETQ. There are 15 residues in the CDR3. The ends were cut back, 3 bases at V and 0 bases at J, with 10 bases in the middle. The CDR3 reads CASSSDGASNQPQHF. The CDR3 coding sequence is TGCGCCAGCAGCTCCGACGGAGCTAGCAATCAGCCCCAGCATTTT.

The genes are TRBV5-1 and TRBJ2-7, with a tentative D call TRBD2 (5 bases). The CDR3 totals 15 residues. Germline V CDR1 and CDR2: SGHRS, YFSETQ. The ends were cut back, 4 bases at V and 0 bases at J, with 14 bases in the middle. The DNA for the CDR3 is TGCGCCAGCAGCGACCAGCCGGGGTCCTCCTACGAGCAGTACTTC. Protein sequence: CASSDQPGSSYEQYF. The entire variable domain, with the rest obtained from reference TRBV5-1 and TRBJ2-7, is as follows: KAGVTQTPRYLIKTRGQQVTLSCSPISGHRSVSWYQQTPGQGLQFLFEYFSETQRNKGNFPGRFSGRQFSNSRSEMNVSTLELGDSALYLCASSDQPGSSYEQYFGPGTRLTVT.

The chain recombines TRBV19 with TRBJ1-6; the D is unclear. In germline, CDR1 is LNHDA, CDR2 SQIVND (reference sequence). This CDR3 comprises 14 residues. Trimming shortened V by 4 bases and J by 13 bases, and 17 bases separated the two germline ends. CDR3 bases: TGTGCCAGTAGTAACCAGGCGAGGGATTGGCCCCTCCACTTT. Translating it yields CASSNQARDWPLHF.

In its sample, this clone was seen a few times. This chain joins TRBV6-4 and TRBJ2-3; 7 bases fit TRBD2. The CDR3 is made up of 17 amino acids. With V trimmed by 4 bases and J by 0 bases, 10 bases remained unmatched. Germline loops: CDR1 MRHNA, CDR2 SNTAGT. The CDR3 coding sequence is TGTGCCAGCAGTGTGGGTGAGCGGGACCTGAGCACAGATACGCAGTATTTT. This sequence encodes CASSVGERDLSTDTQYF.